This section outlines one T cell receptor beta chain sequence together with its context. Its binding antigen is unknown. No base qualities exist here, and no much larger clone lies one base off it. This entry is derived from a study of OX40 agonist ivuxolimab in advanced cancers. In terms of the full investigation: The costimulatory receptor OX40 (CD134) was targeted by ivuxolimab, a fully human IgG2 agonistic monoclonal antibody. Intravenous ivuxolimab was administered to patients every 2 weeks at six dose levels: 0.01, 0.1, 0.3, 1.5, 3 and 10 mg/kg. Among the 52 dose-escalation patients, about 19 had hepatocellular carcinoma, 15 or so melanoma, 9 renal cell carcinoma and 9 head and neck cancer. A male proportion of roughly 80% and a mean age of 60 years, ranging from about 23 to 79, were recorded for the dose-escalation cohort. Patients were allowed to have had prior anti-PD-1, anti-PD-L1 or anti-CTLA-4 therapy, and approximately 41% of the dose-escalation patients had previously received checkpoint inhibitors. Partial responses occurred in three dose-escalation patients: two with cutaneous melanoma and one with hepatocellular carcinoma. Peripheral TCRbeta sequencing aimed to test whether ivuxolimab altered TCR sequence diversity and caused clonal T-cell expansion. The paper covers the monotherapy dose-escalation part of the phase I ivuxolimab trial, which included N ≈ 57 patients.

For sequencing of the TCRbeta CDR3 region, genomic DNA was extracted from the sorted cells. The immunoSEQ Assay was used to sequence the TCRbeta CDR3 regions. TCRdb mirrors the immuneACCESS table, restricted to in-frame sequences. Some clones are absent from its copies; in checked studies, under half trace to an unresolved V gene, and the reason for the others is unknown. This sample has some 94,000 clones in its table, and about 90% of those were observed once. The ten largest clones add up to about 0.81% of the sample. The CDR3 has 15 amino acids, counting the end cysteine and phenylalanine. The only DNA kept is the CDR3, 45 bases in frame from the first base. Based on the germline V gene (reference sequence), the CDR1 and CDR2 sequences are GTSNPN and SVGIG. V is pruned by 4 bases and J by 5 bases, leaving 10 bases of the junction without a gene match. The trial excluded patients who had a history of autoimmune disease or who were on systemic immunosuppression. Peripheral blood for TCR sequencing was drawn from every dose cohort at baseline, at cycle 4 day 1 and at cycle 7 day 1. Samples came from an open-label, multicenter, first-in-human phase I dose-escalation trial of ivuxolimab. Adults with locally advanced or metastatic melanoma, renal cell, hepatocellular, or head and neck squamous cell carcinoma were enrolled in the trial. Before TCR sequencing, CD4+ T cells and CD8+ T cells were sorted from peripheral blood as separate populations.

Overall study results and their limits: In the 0.1-3.0 mg/kg groups, partial responders were among the patients with the lowest normalized peripheral clonal expansion, particularly in CD8+ T cells. Clonal expansion of both CD4+ and CD8+ blood T cells was observed from baseline to week 6 at doses 0.1 to 3.0 mg/kg. Which antigens the clonally expanded peripheral T cells were specific for was not determined. After ivuxolimab, CD8+ T cells had more expanded clones than CD4+ T cells on average. Low levels of normalized T-cell clonal expansion were also shown by some nonresponding patients.

This clonotype was obtained from an adult with an advanced solid tumor such as melanoma, head and neck, liver or kidney cancer. Material: CD4+ or CD8+ T cells sorted from blood, obtained in a trial of the OX40 agonist ivuxolimab. In this chain, TRBV30 is recombined with TRBJ2-5; 10 bases in the middle match TRBD1. The CDR3 region reads CAWNPRTGGVETQYF. At the DNA level, the sequence is TGTGCCTGGAACCCCCGGACAGGGGGAGTGGAGACCCAGTACTTC.